Listed here are 13 T cell receptor beta chains from one sample, sequenced in a study of monozygotic twins with inflammatory bowel disease. TCRdb derives one entry per CDR3 protein from the 5' RACE reads, leaving out DNA. Here the sample table reports some 170,000 distinct CDR3 sequences. The material sequenced was blood. The receptors derive from a human donor with ulcerative colitis or Crohn's disease, or a healthy co-twin of an affected twin (not recorded which).

The V gene is TRBV2, the J gene TRBJ2-5; TCRdb picks TRBD2, but there is no DNA to check that call. CDR1 and CDR2 (germline): SNHLY, FYNNEI. CDR3 length: 14 residues. The CDR3 loop reads CASKATSGWGTQYF. Drawing the rest from reference TRBV2 and TRBJ2-5, the complete variable domain is EPEVTQTPSHQVTQMGQEVILRCVPISNHLYFYWYRQILGQKVEFLVSFYNNEISEKSEIFDDQFSVERPDGSNFTLKIRSTKLEDSAMYFCASKATSGWGTQYFGPGTRLLVL.

The chain uses TRBV7-2 and TRBJ1-1. Germline loops: CDR1 SGHTA, CDR2 FQGNSA. The CDR3 length is 15 residues. The CDR3 region is CASSLAQYENTEAFF.

The chain links TRBV20-1 to TRBJ2-1; as DNA is missing, the TRBD2 call by TCRdb cannot be tested. The CDR3 runs 13 residues. Germline CDR1 and CDR2: DFQATT and SNEGSKA (reference sequence). CDR3: CSARDSGFHEQFF.

V usage is TRBV5-5 and J usage is TRBJ1-5. CDR1 and CDR2 from the germline V gene are SGHKS and YYEKEE (reference sequence). The CDR3 contains 14 residues. CDR3 loop: CASSLAWSNQPQHF.

The J gene is TRBJ2-3, the V gene TRBV10-3; there is no DNA to check the TCRdb D call of TRBD2. Germline values: CDR1 ENHRY, CDR2 SYGVKD. The CDR3 is made up of 17 amino acids. The CDR3 spells CAISGGSRLARTDTQYF.

V is TRBV6-5 and J is TRBJ2-5; TCRdb returns TRBD1, unconfirmable since there is no DNA. Germline V gives CDR1 MNHEY, CDR2 SVGAGI. This CDR3 has 14 amino acids. The CDR3 reads CASSYSQGPETQYF.

The V and J genes are TRBV5-1 and TRBJ1-1; the TCRdb call, TRBD1, lacks DNA for checking. CDR1 SGHRS and CDR2 YFSETQ come from the germline V gene. This CDR3 is built from 17 residues. CDR3: CASSSPRTGLGDTEAFF.

This chain joins TRBV20-1 and TRBJ1-1. The length of the CDR3 is 12 residues. Germline V gene sequence: CDR1 DFQATT, CDR2 SNEGSKA (reference sequence). CDR3 in amino acids: CSASMWNTEAFF.

The rearrangement joins TRBV20-1 to TRBJ1-1; TCRdb picks TRBD1, but there is no DNA to check that call. The CDR3 contains 12 residues. Germline V gene sequence: CDR1 DFQATT, CDR2 SNEGSKA (reference sequence). The CDR3 reads CSVPTPGSEAFF.

The chain combines TRBV7-9 with TRBJ1-2; the TRBD1 assignment by TCRdb is unverifiable without DNA. In germline, CDR1 is SEHNR, CDR2 FQNEAQ (reference sequence). This CDR3 contains 15 residues. The CDR3 loop is CASSSGTGWDYGYTF.

The chain uses TRBV12-3 or TRBV12-4 and TRBJ2-5; absent DNA, TCRdb's TRBD1 call cannot be checked. CDR3 length: 13 amino acids. The CDR3 sequence is CASSFGGLETQYF.

The rearrangement links TRBV7-2 to TRBJ2-2; no DNA is available, so the TRBD2 call from TCRdb remains unchecked. Germline V gene lookup returns CDR1 SGHTA and CDR2 FQGNSA. CDR3 size: 15 residues. CDR3 region: CASSLRTLSPGELFF.

The chain recombines TRBV20-1 with TRBJ1-5; TCRdb picks TRBD1, but there is no DNA to check that call. The CDR3 contains 16 residues. Germline V gene data show CDR1 as DFQATT and CDR2 as SNEGSKA (reference sequence). The CDR3 spells CSASRNRGSNHQPQHF.